The sequence of this T cell receptor (beta chain) was determined in a study of blood T cell repertoires in COVID-19. Sequencing used immunoSEQ multiplex PCR; TCRdb keeps in-frame clones, though not all of them. The sample consists of about 290,000 clones, about nine tenths of them appearing once. V was pared by 3 bases and J by 5 bases, with 10 bases between. The CDR3 extends over 13 amino acids. Germline V lookup: CDR1 SGHAT, CDR2 FQNNGV. The sample comprised PBMCs or T cells enriched from blood (not recorded which). The clonotype originates from a woman aged 40-49 years who had recovered from COVID-19. The chain carries TRBV11-2 and TRBJ1-1; D unresolved. The CDR3 DNA reads as TGTGCCAGCAGCTTTATCCGAGAAACTGAAGCTTTCTTT. It encodes CASSFIRETEAFF.